The 7 T cell receptor beta chains listed next were all sequenced from one sample in a study of regulatory T cells in long-lasting Graves disease. Libraries of TCR beta came from iRepertoire HTBI primers plus Arm-PCR of CDR3 regions. TCRdb redid the calling of the multiplex PCR reads with MiXCR, one entry per CDR3 protein. The sample shows about 400,000 distinct CDR3 sequences, approximately 15% of them seen only once. Time point specified: newly diagnosed GD, antithyroid drugs for less than 3 months. Extracted PBMC RNA gave rise to the TCR library. This same sample was also taken into another study, of T cells in Graves' hyperthyroidism and ophthalmopathy.

The sequencing used peripheral blood mononuclear cells (PBMCs), collected at new diagnosis, from a patient treated with antithyroid drugs. These receptors came from a woman aged 40 to 50 with Graves disease.

This clonotype was counted between two and nine times. The V gene is TRBV19, the J gene TRBJ2-1; possible D gene TRBD1, 6 bases. Germline V gene lookup returns CDR1 LNHDA and CDR2 SQIVND (reference sequence). The CDR3 is made up of 15 amino acids. Trimming took 5 bases from V and 4 from J, leaving 15 bases between them. CDR3 coding DNA: TGTGCCAGTAGTGAACAGGGCCTGTCATACAATGAGCAGTTCTTC. Its translation is CASSEQGLSYNEQFF.

This chain uses TRBV6-2 or TRBV6-3 with TRBJ1-1; the D gene is possibly TRBD1 (5 bases). This CDR3 has 13 residues. Germline loops: CDR1 MNHEY, CDR2 SVGEGT. V lost 6 bases and J lost 5, with 13 bases in between. Here the CDR3 reads CASRGTRETEAFF. CDR3 nucleotide sequence: TGTGCCAGCAGGGGGACGAGGGAGACTGAAGCTTTCTTT.

This clonotype was seen repeatedly, ten times or more. In DNA form, the CDR3 reads TGTGCCATCAGCGGCTCGGGACAGGGGGCATACGAGCAGTACTTC. Protein sequence: CAISGSGQGAYEQYF. V and J are TRBV10-3 and TRBJ2-7; 12 bases align to TRBD1. Losses at the gene ends were 6 bases for V and 4 bases for J; bases not matched to a gene: 7. The CDR3 has 15 residues. Per the germline V gene, CDR1 is ENHRY and CDR2 is SYGVKD.

V gene TRBV29-1 combines with J gene TRBJ1-1, with a tentative D call TRBD1 (5 bases). This CDR3 contains 13 residues. Trimming removed 2 bases at V and 4 bases at J, with 11 bases between. Germline assignment: CDR1 SQVTM and CDR2 ANQGSEA. CDR3 sequence (DNA): TGCAGCGTTGAAAGTAGGGGAGGCACTGAAGCTTTCTTT. This gives the protein CSVESRGGTEAFF. Drawing the rest from reference TRBV29-1 and TRBJ1-1, the complete variable domain is SAVISQKPSRDICQRGTSLTIQCQVDSQVTMMFWYRQQPGQSLTLIATANQGSEATYESGFVIDKFPISRPNLTFSTLTVSNMSPEDSSIYLCSVESRGGTEAFFGQGTRLTVV.

This clonotype has ten or more counts. The V call is TRBV7-3, the J call TRBJ2-1, with 9 bases identical to TRBD2. This CDR3 contains 17 residues. The J segment lost 7 bases and the V segment lost 2 bases, leaving 12 bases of the junction unmatched. Per germline, CDR1 SGHTA and CDR2 FQGTGA. CDR3 DNA: TGTGCCAGCAGCTTACGGGAACCGGGACTAGCAGATAATGAGCAGTTCTTC. Its translation: CASSLREPGLADNEQFF.

In this sample, this clonotype turned up many times. The chain employs TRBV6-2 or TRBV6-3 and TRBJ2-7, with D perhaps TRBD1 (5 bases). This CDR3 has 13 amino acids. V lost 6 bases to trimming and J lost 5 bases, with 14 bases between them. Germline CDR1 reads MNHEY; CDR2 reads SVGEGT. The CDR3 nucleotides read TGTGCCAGCAGCCAGGCAGGGTTCCACGAGCAGTACTTC. It specifies CASSQAGFHEQYF.

There are many counts of this clonotype. The genes are TRBV12-3 or TRBV12-4 and TRBJ2-7; D gene unclear. CDR3 length: 12 residues. V was cut by 3 bases and J by 2 bases, with 5 bases left in between. Written as DNA, the CDR3 is TGTGCCAGCAGTTTCAGGACCTACGAGCAGTACTTC. This codes for CASSFRTYEQYF.